This is a list of T cell receptor beta chains from one sample in a study of Siglec-9 on CD8 T cells in melanoma. Only in-frame clones appear in the TCRdb table, and some are missing; sequencing was by immunoSEQ multiplex PCR. The sample records 30,000 or so clones, 80% being singletons. What was sequenced was Siglec-9- CD8+ T cells sorted from blood. The receptors were sampled from a human donor in good health. Both conserved end residues are part of each CDR3. Each record gives: J gene, D gene, V gene, clone size, CDR3 protein, CDR3 DNA. A D gene is named only where the DNA matches it firmly. Some rows mark clone size as missing; the rest say once, few, many or name a class of expanded clone.

j_call: TRBJ2-7; d_call: NA; v_call: TRBV15; clone_size: NA; cdr3_aa: CATSRETGREQYF; cdr3_nt: TGTGCCACCAGCAGAGAGACAGGTCGAGAGCAGTACTTC
j_call: TRBJ1-4; d_call: TRBD1; v_call: TRBV7-6; clone_size: NA; cdr3_aa: CASSADRDSELFF; cdr3_nt: TGTGCCAGCAGCGCAGACAGGGACTCGGAACTGTTTTTT
j_call: TRBJ2-1; d_call: NA; v_call: TRBV29-1; clone_size: few; cdr3_aa: CSVDMTDYNEQFF; cdr3_nt: TGCAGCGTTGATATGACAGACTACAATGAGCAGTTCTTC
j_call: TRBJ1-5; d_call: NA; v_call: TRBV7-2; clone_size: NA; cdr3_aa: CASSLELSNQPQHF; cdr3_nt: TGTGCCAGCAGCTTAGAGCTCAGCAATCAGCCCCAGCATTTT
j_call: TRBJ2-3; d_call: NA; v_call: TRBV28; clone_size: NA; cdr3_aa: CASSGAATVRDTQYF; cdr3_nt: TGTGCCAGCAGCGGGGCGGCGACTGTAAGGGATACGCAGTATTTT
j_call: TRBJ1-5; d_call: NA; v_call: TRBV7-6; clone_size: NA; cdr3_aa: CASSLALWGGDQPQHF; cdr3_nt: TGTGCCAGCAGCTTAGCGCTCTGGGGCGGGGATCAGCCCCAGCATTTT
j_call: TRBJ1-2; d_call: NA; v_call: TRBV19; clone_size: NA; cdr3_aa: CASSIVSGTDNGYTF; cdr3_nt: TGTGCCAGTAGTATAGTATCCGGGACGGATAATGGCTACACCTTC
j_call: TRBJ1-1; d_call: TRBD1; v_call: TRBV4-1; clone_size: NA; cdr3_aa: CASSQVPGQGYTEAFF; cdr3_nt: TGCGCCAGCAGCCAAGTTCCGGGACAGGGCTACACTGAAGCTTTCTTT
j_call: TRBJ1-2; d_call: NA; v_call: TRBV4-1; clone_size: NA; cdr3_aa: CASSPRAIEVYGYTF; cdr3_nt: TGCGCCAGCAGCCCTCGGGCCATCGAGGTTTATGGCTACACCTTC
j_call: TRBJ1-1; d_call: TRBD1; v_call: TRBV7-9; clone_size: few; cdr3_aa: CASSKQGTVAEAFF; cdr3_nt: TGTGCCAGCAGCAAGCAAGGGACAGTCGCTGAAGCTTTCTTT
j_call: TRBJ2-1; d_call: NA; v_call: TRBV6-6; clone_size: medium-sized; cdr3_aa: CASSRRLAPYNEQFF; cdr3_nt: TGTGCCAGCAGCAGGCGGCTAGCCCCCTACAATGAGCAGTTCTTC
j_call: TRBJ1-6; d_call: NA; v_call: TRBV7-2; clone_size: NA; cdr3_aa: CASSPPASLSSPLHF; cdr3_nt: TGTGCCAGCAGCCCCCCGGCCTCCCTCAGTTCACCCCTCCACTTT
j_call: TRBJ2-1; d_call: NA; v_call: TRBV27; clone_size: NA; cdr3_aa: CASSLTAGGTYNEQFF; cdr3_nt: TGTGCCAGCAGTCTAACGGCAGGGGGGACCTACAATGAGCAGTTCTTC
j_call: TRBJ2-3; d_call: NA; v_call: TRBV6-5; clone_size: NA; cdr3_aa: CASSPSGTNTDTQYF; cdr3_nt: TGTGCCAGCAGCCCCTCCGGGACAAACACAGATACGCAGTATTTT
j_call: TRBJ2-1; d_call: NA; v_call: TRBV29-1; clone_size: NA; cdr3_aa: CSVEVLVSWRGEQFF; cdr3_nt: TGCAGCGTTGAAGTATTGGTCTCCTGGCGTGGTGAGCAGTTCTTC
j_call: TRBJ2-2; d_call: TRBD2; v_call: TRBV7-9; clone_size: NA; cdr3_aa: CASRGASSGRVNTGELFF; cdr3_nt: TGTGCCAGCAGAGGCGCGTCTAGCGGGAGAGTAAACACCGGGGAGCTGTTTTTT
j_call: TRBJ1-2; d_call: TRBD1; v_call: TRBV5-3; clone_size: NA; cdr3_aa: CARSLCPDRGQGNYGYTF; cdr3_nt: TGTGCCAGAAGCTTGTGCCCGGACAGGGGCCAGGGTAACTATGGCTACACCTTC
j_call: TRBJ1-4; d_call: NA; v_call: TRBV7-1; clone_size: NA; cdr3_aa: CASSFRASDEKLFF; cdr3_nt: TGTGCCAGCAGCTTCCGGGCCTCGGATGAAAAACTGTTTTTT
j_call: TRBJ1-3; d_call: TRBD1; v_call: TRBV7-8; clone_size: NA; cdr3_aa: CASSLVGRGYGNTIYF; cdr3_nt: TGTGCCAGCAGCTTAGTCGGCAGGGGGTATGGAAACACCATATATTTT
j_call: TRBJ1-1; d_call: TRBD1; v_call: TRBV7-9; clone_size: NA; cdr3_aa: CASSSGGGTEAFF; cdr3_nt: TGTGCCAGCAGTTCAGGGGGCGGCACTGAAGCTTTCTTT
j_call: TRBJ1-1; d_call: NA; v_call: TRBV19; clone_size: NA; cdr3_aa: CASSPSAGTEAFF; cdr3_nt: TGTGCCAGTAGCCCCTCTGCGGGAACTGAAGCTTTCTTT
j_call: TRBJ2-1; d_call: TRBD2; v_call: TRBV19; clone_size: NA; cdr3_aa: CASSIGLAEYNEQFF; cdr3_nt: TGTGCCAGTAGTATAGGTCTAGCGGAGTACAATGAGCAGTTCTTC
j_call: TRBJ1-1; d_call: NA; v_call: TRBV4-1; clone_size: NA; cdr3_aa: CASSQVYPGREAFF; cdr3_nt: TGCGCCAGCAGCCAAGTTTATCCAGGACGAGAAGCTTTCTTT